The clone carrying this T cell receptor (beta chain) was seen only a few times. Its antigen remains unknown. The CDR3 regions of TCR beta were amplified from RNA transcripts. Using the HTBI primer set, a first-round RT-PCR was run on the TCR CDR3. TCRdb re-derived calls from the multiplex PCR reads in MiXCR, one entry per CDR3 protein. The repertoire has 530,000 or so distinct CDR3 sequences, under 60% of them found once; the top ten carry roughly 8.2%. The data belong to a study of T cells in Graves' hyperthyroidism and ophthalmopathy. Exclusion of patients followed from uncontrolled infection, other autoimmune disease, pregnancy or lactation. Study-wide findings and caveats: Ophthalmopathy and stable hyperthyroidism were separated by a 13 V-J model.

CDR1 and CDR2 from the germline V gene are SEHNR and FQNEAQ (reference sequence). This CDR3 comprises 17 residues. V was pared by 7 bases and J by 5 bases, with 24 bases between. The sequencing input was peripheral blood or thyroid tissue (not recorded which). V gene TRBV7-9 combines with J gene TRBJ2-1; no clear D. The TCR comes from a woman aged 18-29 years with Graves' hyperthyroidism. CDR3 sequence (DNA): TGTGCCAGCACATCGCACCGGGCGGAGTGGGGTAACAATGAGCAGTTCTTC. As protein: CASTSHRAEWGNNEQFF.